The sequence of this T cell receptor (beta chain) was determined in a study of response to subunit inactivated influenza vaccine. TCRdb analysed the RT-PCR reads with MiXCR anew, one entry per CDR3 protein. Of over 800,000 distinct CDR3 sequences in the sample, approximately 21% were seen once. Points on this clonotype: Its antigen is not known.

General observations from the study: Researchers suggested that each seasonal influenza vaccination recruits few new T cells.

The starting material was PBMCs from blood, obtained 4 to 6 days after vaccination. This TCR derives from a man aged 45-60 years who received an inactivated influenza vaccine.

The CDR3 protein is CSAWTGGEQFF. CDR3 DNA sequence: TGCAGTGCATGGACAGGGGGTGAGCAGTTCTTC. The chain links TRBV20-1 to TRBJ2-1, with 10 bases fitting TRBD1. J lost 9 bases, V lost 6 bases, and 2 bases had no gene match. Germline V gene data show CDR1 as DFQATT and CDR2 as SNEGSKA (reference sequence). CDR3 length: 11 amino acids.